This T cell receptor (beta chain) originates from a study of blood T cells in healthy people across ages. Trimming took off 0 bases at V and 1 base at J, with 15 bases between the two ends. The CDR3 has 16 amino acids. The germline V gene has CDR1 DFQATT and CDR2 SNEGSKA (reference sequence). Then a second PCR, running about 7 to 11 cycles, was carried out with a sample-barcoded 5' primer and a J-beta primer mix. TCRdb re-called the 5' RACE reads through MiXCR, storing one row per CDR3 protein. The top ten hold 23% of the sample, which has approximately 2,000,000 distinct CDR3 sequences, 39% seen once.

The sequenced sample was blood. This receptor was obtained from a human donor in good health. V gene TRBV20-1 combines with J gene TRBJ1-2, with D possibly TRBD1 on 6 matching bases. CDR3 nucleotides: TGCAGTGCTAGAGATCCCACAGGGCCAGATAACTATGGCTACACCTTC. As protein: CSARDPTGPDNYGYTF.